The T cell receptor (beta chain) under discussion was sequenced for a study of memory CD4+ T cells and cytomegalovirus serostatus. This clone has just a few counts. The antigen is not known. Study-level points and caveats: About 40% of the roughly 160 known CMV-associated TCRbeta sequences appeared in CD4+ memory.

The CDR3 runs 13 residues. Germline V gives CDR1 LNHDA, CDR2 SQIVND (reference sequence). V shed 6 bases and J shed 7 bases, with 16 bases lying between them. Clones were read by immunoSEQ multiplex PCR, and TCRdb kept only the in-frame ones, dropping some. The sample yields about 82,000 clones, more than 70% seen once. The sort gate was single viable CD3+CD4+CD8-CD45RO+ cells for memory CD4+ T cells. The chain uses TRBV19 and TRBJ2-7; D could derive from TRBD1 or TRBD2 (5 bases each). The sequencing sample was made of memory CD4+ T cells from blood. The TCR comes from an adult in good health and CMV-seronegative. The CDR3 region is CASRGYGAGEQYF. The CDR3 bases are TGTGCCAGTAGGGGGTACGGGGCTGGGGAGCAGTACTTC.